This T cell receptor beta chain was sequenced in a study of T cells in Graves' hyperthyroidism and ophthalmopathy (dated by TCRdb to about 2019). The study in broad terms: To identify TCR V-J signatures that set the groups apart, the researchers used a discovery cohort of about a hundred patients, made up of approximately 43 with Graves' ophthalmopathy and some 55 with stable Graves' hyperthyroidism. Whether ophthalmopathy could be predicted prospectively was tested in an independent validation cohort made up of 18 to 20 hyperthyroidism patients plus 17 patients who later progressed to ophthalmopathy. The 95 to 100 discovery patients were divided at random into training and test sets in a 7:3 ratio. Thyroid tissue and blood T-cell repertoires from more than 5 Graves' hyperthyroidism patients were also compared in the study. Following sampling, methimazole starting at 30 mg daily was given to hyperthyroidism patients, and high-dose intravenous methylprednisolone was given to ophthalmopathy patients. The paper describes TCR Vbeta CDR3 sequencing of some 130 peripheral blood samples, made up of some 42 ophthalmopathy patients, 70 to 75 hyperthyroidism patients and 17 progressor patients.

Patients with uncontrolled infections, other autoimmune diseases, pregnancy or lactation were excluded. Diagnoses relied on clinical symptoms, serum thyroxine and TRAb, thyroid ultrasound and orbital computed tomography. Trizol reagent was used to extract total RNA, and RNA quality was then checked on an Agilent 2100 Bioanalyzer. TCR beta CDR3 regions were amplified from RNA transcripts. The TCR CDR3 was subjected to a first round of RT-PCR using the HTBI primer set and the Qiagen OneStep RT-PCR kit. A second multiplex PCR round built the libraries, followed by size selection and purification. The libraries were sequenced on an Illumina HiSeq2000 using paired-end 100 bp reads. In the original analysis: SOAPnuke was used to process the raw data, removing reads that contained adapters or uncalled bases, had a mean Phred below 15, or lacked an exact match to the constant primer or identifier. COPE v1.2.5 was used to merge the high-quality paired reads, and each unique nucleotide sequence was defined as a clonotype. MiTCR v1.1 was used to align the clonotypes against IMGT TRBV, TRBD and TRBJ reference segments. Analysis was restricted to V-J combinations with a frequency above 0.0001, which covered roughly 99% of repertoires. A TCS score was defined as the ratio of F50 (clonal expansion) to E x V (chaos), with BLOSUM62-based TCRdist applied between CDR3 peptides within each V-J. Welch's t-statistics and random forest reduced 450 to 600 V-J features to under 15, which were used in a naive Bayes classifier (R e1071). Thyroid-blood repertoire similarity was quantified with the Morisita-Horn index. In TCRdb, the public reads were trimmed at Q25 with fastp and aligned with MiXCR, with productive beta chains retained. When rows share a CDR3 protein, they turn into one entry using the most common DNA and genes. The V and J calls, along with clone size, are taken from TCRdb and not from the paper's own processing. The sample table lists hundreds of thousands of distinct CDR3 sequences, over 40% of them with a count of one. The ten largest clones represent approximately 7.2% of the sample.

Overall study outcomes, separate from this receptor: No statistical method was used to fix the sample size in advance, and group allocation was not hidden from the investigators. Most expanded thyroid clonotypes (frequency above 0.001) were also detected in blood, a finding suggesting that blood repertoires may reflect thyroid immune responses. In validation, the model predicted progression to ophthalmopathy with 55% to 71% sensitivity and about 72% specificity, a median of roughly seven months before onset. In cross-validation, a model built on a 13 V-J signature told ophthalmopathy apart from stable hyperthyroidism with roughly 87% sensitivity and around 83% specificity, and in testing the same model reached 80%/75%.

CDR1 LNHNV and CDR2 YYDKDF were looked up in the germline V gene (reference sequence). V lost 0 bases and J lost 11 bases; the stretch between them is 10 bases long. The CDR3, from cysteine to phenylalanine, totals 12 residues. Of all the DNA, just the CDR3 is kept, 36 bases in frame from base 1. This clonotype was recorded at least ten times. No antigen is known for it. No much larger clonotype is one base removed from it; base qualities were not supplied. The sample comprised peripheral blood or thyroid tissue (not recorded which). The sequence was collected from an adult man with Graves' disease, either hyperthyroidism or ophthalmopathy (not recorded which). The rearranged segments are TRBV15 and TRBJ1-1; the D segment cannot be called with confidence. The bases read TGTGCCACCAGCAGAGATACTGTTGGGGCTTTCTTT. The translation is CATSRDTVGAFF.